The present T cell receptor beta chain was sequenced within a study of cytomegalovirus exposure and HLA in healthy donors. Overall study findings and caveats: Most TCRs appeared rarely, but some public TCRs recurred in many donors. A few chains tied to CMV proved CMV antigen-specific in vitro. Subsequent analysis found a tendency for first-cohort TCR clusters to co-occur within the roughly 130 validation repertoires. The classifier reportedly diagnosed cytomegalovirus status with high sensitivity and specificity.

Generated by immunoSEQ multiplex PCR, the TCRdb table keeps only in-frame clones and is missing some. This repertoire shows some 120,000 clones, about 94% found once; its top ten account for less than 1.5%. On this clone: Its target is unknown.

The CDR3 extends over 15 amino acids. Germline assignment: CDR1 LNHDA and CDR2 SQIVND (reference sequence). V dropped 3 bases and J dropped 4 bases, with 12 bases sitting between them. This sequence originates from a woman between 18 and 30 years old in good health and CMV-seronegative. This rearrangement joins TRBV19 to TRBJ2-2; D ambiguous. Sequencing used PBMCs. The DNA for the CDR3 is TGTGCCAGTAGTATGAGGATGAAAGGCACCGGGGAGCTGTTTTTT. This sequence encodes CASSMRMKGTGELFF.